These T cell receptor beta chains were read from a single sample in a study of blood T cells in healthy people across ages. TCRdb used MiXCR to reprocess the 5' RACE reads, holding one entry per CDR3 protein. The table records 850,000 to 1,000,000 distinct CDR3 sequences, 51% of them present only once. Specimen: blood. All receptors derive from a woman between 55 and 75 years old in good health. The CDR3 runs from the conserved cysteine through the conserved F or W. D genes are given only for firm matches. The listing skips clone size in some rows; elsewhere it reads once, few, many or a size class.

size: NA; J: TRBJ2-1; D: NA; V: TRBV20-1; DNA: TGCAGTGCTAGAGTTTGGGCTAGCTCCTACAATGAGCAGTTCTTC; CDR3: CSARVWASSYNEQFF
size: few; J: TRBJ1-5; D: NA; V: TRBV10-3; DNA: TGTGCCATCAATCCGCCATCTCAGCCCCAGCATTTT; CDR3: CAINPPSQPQHF
size: NA; J: TRBJ2-7; D: TRBD1; V: TRBV27; DNA: TGTGCCAGCAGTCCCTCGACAGGGCAGATGTCCTACGAGCAGTACTTC; CDR3: CASSPSTGQMSYEQYF
size: few; J: TRBJ2-7; D: NA; V: TRBV6-2/TRBV6-3; DNA: TGTGCCAGCAGTTGGGCCTCCTACGAGCAGTACTTC; CDR3: CASSWASYEQYF
size: NA; J: TRBJ2-1; D: TRBD2; V: TRBV20-1; DNA: TGCAGTGCTACGCCCGTTAGCGGGAGGTCCTACTACAATGAGCAGTTCTTC; CDR3: CSATPVSGRSYYNEQFF
size: NA; J: TRBJ2-7; D: NA; V: TRBV6-1; DNA: TGTGCCAGCAGTGGCCGAAAAACCCCCTCTAACTCCTACGAGCAGTACTTC; CDR3: CASSGRKTPSNSYEQYF
size: NA; J: TRBJ2-1; D: TRBD2; V: TRBV6-5; DNA: TGTGCCAGCAGTTACTCGACTAGCGGTCACAATGAGCAGTTCTTC; CDR3: CASSYSTSGHNEQFF
size: NA; J: TRBJ2-7; D: NA; V: TRBV7-2; DNA: TGTGCCAGCAGTACTAACGTATGGGGGTCCCCGCACGAGCAGTACTTC; CDR3: CASSTNVWGSPHEQYF
size: NA; J: TRBJ2-7; D: NA; V: TRBV7-2; DNA: TGTGCCAGCAGCTCGCCCCTTTACAGGGACGAGCAGTACTTC; CDR3: CASSSPLYRDEQYF
size: NA; J: TRBJ2-5; D: NA; V: TRBV6-6; DNA: TGTGCCAGCAGTTACGCTAGCCTACTCCAAGAGACCCAGTACTTC; CDR3: CASSYASLLQETQYF
size: NA; J: TRBJ1-1; D: NA; V: TRBV20-1; DNA: TGCAGTGCTAGAATGGCCCAGGGAAGGGACACTGAAGCTTTCTTT; CDR3: CSARMAQGRDTEAFF
size: NA; J: TRBJ2-1; D: NA; V: TRBV11-2; DNA: TGTGCCAGCAGCTCCGGGACTCAGTCCTACAATGAGCAGTTCTTC; CDR3: CASSSGTQSYNEQFF
size: few; J: TRBJ2-7; D: TRBD2; V: TRBV7-2; DNA: TGTGCCAGCAGCTTACAAATGGCGGGAGGATACGAGCAGTACTTC; CDR3: CASSLQMAGGYEQYF
size: few; J: TRBJ2-7; D: TRBD2; V: TRBV13; DNA: TGTGCCAGCAGCTACAGGACTAGCTACGAGCAGTACTTC; CDR3: CASSYRTSYEQYF
size: few; J: TRBJ2-3; D: TRBD1; V: TRBV20-1; DNA: TGCAGTGCTAAGGGGGCAACAGATACGCAGTATTTT; CDR3: CSAKGATDTQYF
size: NA; J: TRBJ2-7; D: NA; V: TRBV20-1; DNA: TGCAGTGCTAACCGTAGGAGCCTCTACGAGCAGTACTTC; CDR3: CSANRRSLYEQYF
size: NA; J: TRBJ1-2; D: NA; V: TRBV21-1; DNA: TGTGCCAGCACCACCGGGCCTTTTTGGTGTTACACCTTC; CDR3: CASTTGPFWCYTF
size: once; J: TRBJ2-3; D: NA; V: TRBV12-3/TRBV12-4; DNA: TGTGCCAGCTCTGGCACCTTGTGGGCAGATACGGAGTATTTT; CDR3: CASSGTLWADTEYF
size: NA; J: TRBJ1-2; D: NA; V: TRBV20-1; DNA: TGCAGTGCTAGAGATTGGCAGGGTGACTATGGCTACACCTTC; CDR3: CSARDWQGDYGYTF
size: once; J: TRBJ2-1; D: NA; V: TRBV7-8; DNA: TGTGCCAGCAACCTTGTCTACAATGAGCAGTTCTTC; CDR3: CASNLVYNEQFF
size: once; J: TRBJ1-2; D: TRBD1; V: TRBV7-9; DNA: TGTGCCAGCAGCCCGGGACAGAATATCCTCTATGGCTACACCTTC; CDR3: CASSPGQNILYGYTF
size: NA; J: TRBJ2-1; D: NA; V: TRBV12-3/TRBV12-4; DNA: TGTGCCGGCAGTTTTAAAGGGGGGTTGGAGTACGGGATGTTCTTC; CDR3: CAGSFKGGLEYGMFF
size: NA; J: TRBJ2-1; D: TRBD2; V: TRBV10-3; DNA: TGTGCCATCTCGGGGGGTATCTCCTACAATGAGCAGTTCTTC; CDR3: CAISGGISYNEQFF
size: NA; J: TRBJ2-3; D: NA; V: TRBV5-1; DNA: TGCGCCAGCAGCTACAATCCCGGGGCGCGGGGCACAGATACGCAGTATTTT; CDR3: CASSYNPGARGTDTQYF
size: many; J: TRBJ2-4; D: NA; V: TRBV4-2; DNA: TGTGCCAGCAGCCACTCAAATGGGAACATTCAGTACTTC; CDR3: CASSHSNGNIQYF
size: NA; J: TRBJ2-5; D: NA; V: TRBV4-1; DNA: TGCGCCAGCGCCCTAGGCGGGTGGGAAACGGCCCAGTACTTC; CDR3: CASALGGWETAQYF
size: few; J: TRBJ2-5; D: NA; V: TRBV20-1; DNA: TGCAGTGCTAGGTGGCAAGAGACCCAGTACTTC; CDR3: CSARWQETQYF
size: once; J: TRBJ2-7; D: NA; V: TRBV2; DNA: TGTGCCAGCAGCCAACTACAGGGAATCCGACACGAGCAGTACTTC; CDR3: CASSQLQGIRHEQYF
size: few; J: TRBJ2-1; D: TRBD1; V: TRBV29-1; DNA: TGCAGCGAAAGACAGGGTCAGGGTGAGCAGTTCTTC; CDR3: CSERQGQGEQFF
size: NA; J: TRBJ2-5; D: NA; V: TRBV20-1; DNA: TGCAGTGCTAGAGTCCCGCAAGAGACCCAGTACTTC; CDR3: CSARVPQETQYF
size: NA; J: TRBJ2-1; D: TRBD2; V: TRBV7-3; DNA: TGTGCCAGCAGCTTAATACTAGCGAAATACAATGAGCAGTTCTTC; CDR3: CASSLILAKYNEQFF